One and the same sample provided the 30 T cell receptor beta chains below, sequenced in a study of shared clonotypes between healthy human individuals. The assay was immunoSEQ multiplex PCR, and TCRdb's table has in-frame clones only and misses some. The profile shows about 1,800,000 clones, about 95% of them singletons. As defined, naive CD8 cells were CD45RO-negative and positively selected for CCR7, with terminally differentiated effector memory CD45RA+ cells excluded. Sequenced sample: naive CD8+ T cells sorted from blood. Receptors were obtained from a man aged 18 to 30 in good health.

V gene TRBV27 combines with J gene TRBJ1-1; D remains unclear. Trimming removed 5 bases from V and 2 bases from J, with 12 bases in between. This CDR3 is built from 14 residues. In germline, CDR1 is MNHEY, CDR2 SMNVEV (reference sequence). The CDR3 reads CASSPLEANTEAFF. The CDR3 DNA is TGTGCCAGCAGTCCCTTAGAGGCTAACACTGAAGCTTTCTTT.

This rearrangement joins TRBV7-9 to TRBJ1-4; 10 bases map to TRBD1. With 5 bases clipped from V and 8 bases from J, the junction kept 8 bases outside the gene matches. CDR3 length equals 15 residues. Germline-derived CDR1 and CDR2 are SEHNR and FQNEAQ (reference sequence). The CDR3 DNA is TGTGCCAGCAGCCGCAGGACAGGGGGAAAAGAAAAACTGTTTTTT. Translated: CASSRRTGGKEKLFF. The whole variable domain, filled in from reference TRBV7-9 and TRBJ1-4, reads DTGVSQNPRHKITKRGQNVTFRCDPISEHNRLYWYRQTLGQGPEFLTYFQNEAQLEKSRLLSDRFSAERPKGSFSTLEIQRTEQGDSAMYLCASSRRTGGKEKLFFGSGTQLSVL.

V usage is TRBV4-3 and J usage is TRBJ1-1; no firm D call. The CDR3 length is 14 residues. V was shortened by 0 bases and J by 5 bases, with 10 bases between the two germline ends. Germline V CDR1 and CDR2: LGHNA, YSLEER. CDR3 protein: CASSQDFSGTEAFF. As DNA, the CDR3 is TGCGCCAGCAGCCAAGATTTTTCGGGTACTGAAGCTTTCTTT.

The rearrangement uses TRBV4-3 and TRBJ1-5, with 8 positions matching TRBD1. From germline, CDR1 is LGHNA and CDR2 YSLEER. This CDR3 comprises 14 residues. V trimming: 8 bases; J trimming: 6 bases; junction bases outside the gene matches: 9. The CDR3: CASGPDRGGQPQHF. For the CDR3, the DNA is TGCGCCAGCGGTCCCGACAGGGGCGGTCAGCCCCAGCATTTT.

The chain joins TRBV7-9 to TRBJ2-2; D is unclear. Trimming took off 5 bases at V and 3 bases at J, with 10 bases between the two ends. The CDR3 is 14 residues long. Germline assignment: CDR1 SEHNR and CDR2 FQNEAQ (reference sequence). The CDR3 loop reads CASSHDTHTGELFF. The DNA for the CDR3 is TGTGCCAGCAGCCACGACACACACACCGGGGAGCTGTTTTTT.

This clone was seen a single time. This chain joins TRBV6-6 and TRBJ2-5; 8 bases match TRBD2. The CDR3 consists of 14 residues. CDR1 and CDR2 from the germline V gene are MNHNY and SVGAGI (reference sequence). Trimming removed 2 bases from V and 5 bases from J; junction bases left unmatched: 4. The CDR3 DNA reads TGTGCCAGCAGTTACCCGGGACTAGAGGAGACCCAGTACTTC. Amino acid sequence: CASSYPGLEETQYF.

The chain combines TRBV7-9 with TRBJ2-1, with 8 bases aligning to TRBD2. V was clipped by 5 bases and J by 9 bases; unmatched bases: 15. Germline CDR1 and CDR2: SEHNR and FQNEAQ (reference sequence). CDR3 length: 16 amino acids. DNA of the CDR3: TGTGCCAGCAGCCCAGCATCCGGACTAGCTTGGGCTGAGCAGTTCTTC. Protein sequence: CASSPASGLAWAEQFF.

The CDR3 coding sequence is TGTGCCAGCAGTTTCCGCCGCACAGATACGCAGTATTTT. Its translation: CASSFRRTDTQYF. The gene calls are TRBV28 and TRBJ2-3; D is uncertain. The CDR3 runs to 13 residues. Per germline, CDR1 MDHEN and CDR2 SYDVKM. Trimming pared 3 bases from V and 1 base from J, leaving 5 bases between.

This clone was counted once. The chain carries TRBV15 and TRBJ1-2; 7 bases are a match to TRBD1. The ends lost 4 bases at V and 5 bases at J; junction bases unmatched: 13. The CDR3 totals 16 residues. Looked up from germline, CDR1 is LNHNV and CDR2 is YYDKDF (reference sequence). Here the CDR3 reads CATSTPEAGGWYGYTF. The CDR3 DNA sequence: TGTGCCACCAGCACCCCTGAAGCAGGGGGATGGTATGGCTACACCTTC.

In regard to this clone: Other DNA sequences within the sample encode an identical CDR3. The chain links TRBV30 to TRBJ1-1; D unresolved. Germline-derived CDR1 and CDR2 are GTSNPN and SVGIG (reference sequence). The CDR3 is 13 amino acids. The V and J ends lost 3 bases and 0 bases respectively, with 8 bases between them. Here the CDR3 DNA reads TGTGCCTGGAGCACGGCCATGAACACTGAAGCTTTCTTT. Translation gives CAWSTAMNTEAFF.

The V and J genes are TRBV13 and TRBJ2-7; no reliable D call. The CDR3 runs 12 residues. CDR1 is PRHDT, CDR2 FYEKMQ, per germline (reference sequence). V was trimmed by 5 bases and J by 6 bases, leaving 11 bases between them. The CDR3 reads CASSPGLSEQYF. Here the CDR3 DNA reads TGTGCCAGCAGCCCCGGCCTGAGCGAGCAGTACTTC.

The rearrangement joins TRBV18 to TRBJ2-7; 8 positions match TRBD1. Germline trimming cut 3 bases from V and 2 bases from J; bases unmatched to any gene: 6. This CDR3 has 15 residues. Germline-derived CDR1 and CDR2 are KGHSH and LQKENI. The CDR3 region has the DNA TGTGCCAGCTCACCTCCGGACAGGGTGGCCTACGAGCAGTACTTC. This translates into CASSPPDRVAYEQYF.

V is TRBV7-3 and J is TRBJ2-1; D possibly uses TRBD1 or TRBD2 (5 bases each). The CDR3 sequence is 16 residues long. Germline V gene lookup returns CDR1 SGHTA and CDR2 FQGTGA. Trimming left V 5 bases short and J 5 bases short, with 19 bases between. In DNA, the CDR3 is TGTGCCAGCAGCCCCACCCCCGGGACCCCTAACAATGAGCAGTTCTTC. Translating gives CASSPTPGTPNNEQFF.

V and J are TRBV6-1 and TRBJ2-6; 10 positions agree with TRBD1. The CDR3 sequence is 17 residues long. The germline V gene has CDR1 MNHNS and CDR2 SASEGT. Trimming at V came to 4 bases and at J to 5 bases, leaving 8 bases not matched to a gene. In DNA, the CDR3 is TGTGCCAGCAGTGCTCGGGACAGGGGCCCCCGGGCCAACGTCCTGACTTTC. This codes for CASSARDRGPRANVLTF.

The chain carries TRBV7-2 and TRBJ1-3; D call uncertain. This CDR3 spans 15 amino acids. In germline, CDR1 is SGHTA, CDR2 FQGNSA. V was pared by 5 bases and J by 3 bases, with 14 bases between. Here the CDR3 reads CASSLRRVHGNTIYF. The DNA for the CDR3 is TGTGCCAGCAGCCTCAGGAGGGTTCATGGAAACACCATATATTTT.

This clone was detected once. This specimen includes other DNA sequences encoding the same CDR3. The J gene is TRBJ2-7, the V gene TRBV7-9; a weak D match, TRBD1 (6 bases). V was clipped by 5 bases and J by 0 bases, with 14 bases between them. This CDR3 has 15 residues. Germline V gives CDR1 SEHNR, CDR2 FQNEAQ (reference sequence). The CDR3: CASSSRDTYSYEQYF. CDR3 nucleotides: TGTGCCAGCAGCAGCCGGGACACCTACTCCTACGAGCAGTACTTC.

The chain recombines TRBV6-1 with TRBJ2-7; 7 bases map to TRBD1. With V trimmed by 4 bases and J by 5 bases, 11 bases remained unmatched. The germline gives CDR1 MNHNS, CDR2 SASEGT. The CDR3 is made up of 15 amino acids. CDR3 region: CASSGIDRVGHEQYF. The CDR3 DNA sequence: TGTGCCAGCAGTGGAATAGACAGGGTAGGCCACGAGCAGTACTTC.

This rearrangement joins TRBV14 to TRBJ1-2; no definite D call. This CDR3 comprises 18 residues. V gave up 0 bases and J gave up 0 bases, with 17 bases separating them. The V gene's germline CDR1 is SGHDN and CDR2 FVKESK. The CDR3: CASSQDRGGVGTNYGYTF. CDR3 sequence (DNA): TGTGCCAGCAGCCAAGACAGAGGCGGTGTGGGAACTAACTATGGCTACACCTTC.

The chain combines TRBV6-6 with TRBJ2-1; 8 positions agree with TRBD2. V was pared by 6 bases and J by 6 bases, with 7 bases of the junction left unmatched. The CDR3 sequence is 14 residues long. The germline gives CDR1 MNHNY, CDR2 SVGAGI (reference sequence). The CDR3 DNA follows: TGTGCCAGCAGGACAGCGGGGGCCCTCAATGAGCAGTTCTTC. Protein product: CASRTAGALNEQFF.

This chain connects TRBV6-5 to TRBJ2-2; weak D call: TRBD2 (6 bases). The CDR3 contains 16 residues. In germline, CDR1 is MNHEY, CDR2 SVGAGI. V lost 0 bases, J lost 5 bases, and 13 bases lay in between. CDR3 sequence reads: CASSYSRRGGTGELFF. The CDR3 bases are TGTGCCAGCAGTTACTCAAGGCGGGGCGGGACCGGGGAGCTGTTTTTT.

The CDR3 is CASTSRVMGSGELFF. The CDR3 bases are TGTGCCAGCACCTCCCGAGTGATGGGGTCCGGGGAGCTGTTTTTT. The chain links TRBV6-6 to TRBJ2-2; no firm D call. V was trimmed by 7 bases and J by 6 bases, leaving 18 bases between them. This CDR3 region has 15 residues. CDR1 and CDR2 (germline): MNHNY, SVGAGI (reference sequence).

The chain is built from TRBV7-9 and TRBJ2-7; TRBD1 matches 12 bases. Losses at the gene ends were 4 bases for V and 4 bases for J; bases not matched to a gene: 5. This CDR3 has 15 amino acids. Germline loops: CDR1 SEHNR, CDR2 FQNEAQ (reference sequence). CDR3 DNA: TGTGCCAGCAGCTCGGGGACAGGGGGCGGGTACGAGCAGTACTTC. Amino acid sequence: CASSSGTGGGYEQYF.

The V and J genes are TRBV27 and TRBJ1-2; 8 bases are a match to TRBD1. V trimming: 5 bases; J trimming: 7 bases; junction bases outside the gene matches: 6. The CDR3 spans 13 residues. Germline-derived CDR1 and CDR2 are MNHEY and SMNVEV (reference sequence). CDR3 sequence reads: CASSTRTGTGYTF. The CDR3 DNA sequence: TGTGCCAGCAGTACCCGGACAGGGACTGGCTACACCTTC.

The chain has TRBV28 and TRBJ2-2, with D tentatively TRBD1 (5 bases). CDR1 and CDR2 (germline): MDHEN, SYDVKM. The V and J ends lost 7 bases and 2 bases respectively, with 20 bases between them. CDR3 length equals 17 residues. CDR3 sequence: CASTPPQGILNTGELFF. CDR3 in DNA: TGTGCCAGCACTCCGCCTCAGGGTATATTAAACACCGGGGAGCTGTTTTTT.

The gene calls are TRBV5-6 and TRBJ2-2, with D perhaps TRBD2 (6 bases). The CDR3 spans 13 residues. Trimming pared 2 bases from V and 6 bases from J, leaving 8 bases between. In germline, CDR1 is SGHDT, CDR2 YYEEEE. The CDR3 region is CASSLSGAGELFF. The CDR3 DNA follows: TGTGCCAGCAGCTTATCGGGGGCCGGGGAGCTGTTTTTT.

The V and J genes are TRBV7-2 and TRBJ2-1; 9 bases are a match to TRBD1. The germline gives CDR1 SGHTA, CDR2 FQGNSA. V was pared by 5 bases and J by 7 bases, with 12 bases of the junction left unmatched. This CDR3 is built from 16 residues. This CDR3 reads CASSEMWTGVRNEQFF. The CDR3 bases are TGTGCCAGCAGCGAAATGTGGACAGGGGTTCGTAATGAGCAGTTCTTC.

This rearrangement joins TRBV11-2 to TRBJ2-7; 9 bases fit TRBD2. V was pared by 4 bases and J by 2 bases, with 9 bases of the junction left unmatched. The CDR3 totals 16 residues. Germline loops: CDR1 SGHAT, CDR2 FQNNGV. The CDR3 here is CASSSTGLAAAYEQYF. In DNA form, the CDR3 reads TGTGCCAGCAGCTCCACGGGACTAGCAGCCGCCTACGAGCAGTACTTC.

This sequence joins TRBV7-8 and TRBJ2-4; 10 bases align to TRBD2. Germline CDR1 is SGHVS and CDR2 is FQNEAQ. The ends lost 7 bases at V and 0 bases at J; junction bases unmatched: 15. This CDR3 is 19 amino acids long. CDR3 DNA: TGTGCCAGCACCTCCGGGGTAGCGGGGGGTTCCGAAGCCAAAAACATTCAGTACTTC. Its protein is CASTSGVAGGSEAKNIQYF. The whole variable domain, filled in from reference TRBV7-8 and TRBJ2-4, reads GAGVSQSPRYKVAKRGQDVALRCDPISGHVSLFWYQQALGQGPEFLTYFQNEAQLDKSGLPSDRFFAERPEGSVSTLKIQRTQQEDSAVYLCASTSGVAGGSEAKNIQYFGAGTRLSVL.

The chain carries TRBV7-8 and TRBJ2-1; perhaps TRBD2 as D (6 bases). Trimming removed 2 bases at V and 6 bases at J, with 14 bases between. Germline lookup yields CDR1 SGHVS and CDR2 FQNEAQ. The CDR3 sequence is 15 residues long. CDR3 amino acids: CASSLPAGSANEQFF. Here the CDR3 DNA reads TGTGCCAGCAGCTTACCCGCCGGGAGCGCCAATGAGCAGTTCTTC.

This rearrangement joins TRBV5-8 to TRBJ1-3, with D tentatively TRBD1 (6 bases). Trimming removed 4 bases from V and 2 bases from J, with 13 bases in between. Germline V gene lookup returns CDR1 SGHTS and CDR2 YDEGEE. The CDR3 is 15 residues long. The CDR3 loop is CASSISTGPGNTIYF. The CDR3 DNA sequence: TGTGCCAGCAGCATATCGACAGGTCCTGGAAACACCATATATTTT.